This TCR beta chain was observed in a study of OX40 agonist ivuxolimab in advanced cancers. Study details: Those enrolled were less than 85% male, with a mean age of around 55 years and ages from about 20 to 85.

Repertoires were generated with immunoSEQ multiplex PCR, while TCRdb's copy carries only in-frame clones and drops some. The table records roughly 80,000 clones, roughly 91% of them present only once. CDR1 and CDR2 from the germline V gene are MNHEY and SMNVEV (reference sequence). The ends were cut back, 9 bases at V and 7 bases at J, with 16 bases in the middle. The CDR3 totals 14 residues. At cycle 4 day 1, cycle 7 day 1, and baseline, blood was sampled. The input for sequencing was CD4+ or CD8+ T cells sorted from blood, taken in a trial of the OX40 agonist ivuxolimab. This sequence was found in an adult with an advanced solid tumor such as melanoma, head and neck, liver or kidney cancer. The rearrangement joins TRBV27 to TRBJ1-6; tentatively, D is TRBD1 (5 bases). The CDR3 spells CASRPGTINSPLHF. The CDR3 DNA follows: TGTGCCAGTAGACCAGGGACCATCAATTCACCCCTCCACTTT.